This T cell receptor (beta chain) was retrieved from a study of blood T cell repertoires in COVID-19. The overall study: T cells, B-cell-depleted T cells, or PBMCs provided the cDNA or gDNA that served as material.

This clone was seen a single time. Produced via immunoSEQ multiplex PCR; TCRdb's table is partial and in-frame only. The sample carries approximately 250,000 clones, around four fifths recorded once. The junction had 9 bases not matched to a gene; V was cut back by 0 bases and J by 6 bases. Germline CDR1 reads LGHDT; CDR2 reads YNNKEL (reference sequence). CDR3 length: 18 amino acids. Recruitment covered 25 or so US areas and drew participants whose ages spanned about 18 to 90 years. Sequenced sample: PBMCs or T cells enriched from blood (not recorded which). The clonotype originates from a man aged 25 to 40 with acute COVID-19. The chain combines TRBV3-1 (or the pseudogene TRBV3-2) with TRBJ2-3; 13 bases match TRBD2. In nucleotides, the CDR3 is TGTGCCAGCAGCCAAGAAGAGCTAGGGACTAGCGGGACGGATACGCAGTATTTT. Translation gives CASSQEELGTSGTDTQYF.